This T cell receptor beta chain was captured in a study of molecular identifiers for immune sequencing clone quantification. Study findings and constraints: Spiked Jurkat TCR RNA originating from one cell could reportedly be identified amid about a million naive cells.

This CDR3 spans 16 amino acids. V gave up 0 bases and J gave up 1 base, with 12 bases separating them. The germline CDR1 and CDR2 sequences are LGHNA and YSLEER. This clonotype was observed a few times. Its target is unknown. Generation of bulk TCR libraries relied on previously described methods and listed TCR primers. TCRdb passed the PCR reads through MiXCR, listing each CDR3 protein once. Among hundreds of thousands of distinct CDR3 sequences listed, about 25% were seen once. The gene calls are TRBV4-3 and TRBJ1-1; D remains unclear. Sequencing was carried out using naive CD8+ T cells from blood, with Jurkat cell RNA spiked in. The subset was: FACS-sorted CD8+CD4-CCR7+CD45RA+ naive T cells. This clonotype was obtained from a human donor in good health. Some libraries in this study had Jurkat cell RNA spiked in. CDR3 in DNA: TGCGCCAGCAGCCAAGAAAGGGTACTTTGGAACACTGAAGCTTTCTTT. Its translation is CASSQERVLWNTEAFF.